This TCR beta chain came from a study of T cells after yellow fever vaccination. V shed 10 bases and J shed 4 bases, with 11 bases lying between them. Germline CDR1 LGHNA, CDR2 YNFKEQ. There are 13 residues in the CDR3. Study outcomes and limitations: Abundant clonotypes from the bulk population could get into FACS-sorted repertoires as contaminants.

Concerning this clonotype itself: No antigen is known for it.

TCRdb re-called the 5' RACE reads through MiXCR, storing one row per CDR3 protein. Of 350,000 to 550,000 distinct CDR3 sequences listed, over 15% are singletons. The rearrangement uses TRBV4-2 and TRBJ1-6; D not resolved. This TCR derives from a man younger than 30 who received the YFV17D yellow fever vaccine. Sequences were derived from PBMCs, sampled before the yellow fever booster vaccination. The CDR3 sequence is CATKDGYNSPLHF. In DNA, the CDR3 is TGTGCCACCAAGGACGGGTATAATTCACCCCTCCACTTT.